This T cell receptor beta chain comes out of a study of cytomegalovirus exposure and HLA in healthy donors (dated by TCRdb to 2016 to 2017). In terms of the full investigation: In an earlier analysis of 450 to 750 of the donors, 276 Gb of sequence data and 95 million to 130 million unique TCR beta sequences from 150 million to 200 million T cells were reported. An early release that covered around 590 HLA-typed donors contained 300 to 350 gigabases of sequencing data and some 87 million unique TCR sequences. Of the roughly 400 genotyped donors, 65% to 90% fell in the genetic ancestry cluster associated with self-reported Caucasian donors. The study aimed to test whether signatures of past pathogen exposure could be identified by cataloging public T cell receptors. Using immunosequencing, the study profiled T cell repertoires from some 670 subjects and related those repertoires to cytomegalovirus serostatus. Along with the roughly 610-subject first cohort, a separate validation cohort of approximately 110 different subjects was used. High-throughput TCR immunosequencing, statistical association of individual TCRs with disease status, and machine learning were combined to predict cytomegalovirus infection status. In a later analysis, previously published TCR beta repertoires from roughly 710 donors were re-analyzed and high-resolution HLA genotyping was added so that TCR occurrence patterns could be studied. Rather than drawing on any new phenotypic data, the later analysis identified candidate immune exposures from TCR beta sequences and the way those sequences occurred across donors. An earlier analysis of 500 to 650 of the donors applied high-throughput TCR beta sequencing to assess whether each TCR beta V gene segment acted as functional or pseudogenic. Alongside the repertoire data, information on donor age, sex, ethnicity and CMV serostatus was compiled. Genome-wide SNP genotypes for about 65% of the 666 donors were used in a later genetic analysis, which treated that subset as a discovery cohort. Every repertoire in the discovery cohort had been generated on one and the same sequencing platform. Class I and class II HLA loci were covered by the typing at four-digit resolution. The number of typed donors differed by locus: about 620-630 for A, B, C, DRB1 and DQB1; 500 to 550 for DQA1; 600 to 610 for DPA1; and about 450 for DPB1. Roughly five DR-DQ haplotypes were handled as single units for association and clustering, since linkage in the cohort was strong. On average, about 240,000 unique TCR beta nucleotide sequences were sequenced per donor among 398 genotyped donors of the cohort, with about 17% of those sequences being non-productive.

The library was obtained by the immunoSEQ multiplex PCR assay. A mixture of 60 forward primers for TCR Vbeta segments and 13 reverse primers for TCR Jbeta segments was used in the multiplex PCR. The CDR3 region of rearranged TCR beta genes was amplified from genomic DNA by a multiplex PCR assay. The Illumina HiSeq System was used to sequence the amplified TCR beta libraries as 87-base-pair reads. In the original analysis: A later analysis tallied 70 million to 100 million unique TCR beta chains across the 666 repertoires, and approximately 11 million of those chains were shared by two or more donors. To remove PCR and sequencing errors, raw reads were error-corrected and collapsed into unique sequences using a nearest-neighbor algorithm that merged closely related sequences. V, D and J gene segments were assigned by aligning CDR3 sequences to IMGT reference sequences. For a sequence to be retained, a match of at least six nucleotides was required to both a V gene segment and a J gene segment. A rearrangement was called productive if the CDR3 had no stop codons and remained in frame with V and J, and every other rearrangement was called non-productive. CDR3 was defined according to IMGT convention as the region running from the second conserved V-encoded cysteine to the conserved J-encoded phenylalanine. The earlier analysis of about 610 of the donors excluded any sequence lacking an unambiguous match to a single V gene segment. In an earlier analysis of roughly 600 of the donors, a V segment was called functional when productive rearrangements were above 56.7%, and segregating when the standard deviation between donors exceeded 5%. A statistical classification framework was built for diagnosing cytomegalovirus status from the catalog of TCR beta chain sequences. A later analysis assigned V and J genes by comparing TCR nucleotide sequences with IMGT/GENE-DB human TR gene sequences. In a later analysis, CDR3 sequences and most-parsimonious VDJ recombination scenarios were assigned using the TCRdist pipeline. A later analysis defined each TCR beta chain by its CDR3 amino acid sequence plus V-gene family, and excluded reads lacking a unique V-gene family. In a later analysis, several hundred highly shared, low-generation-probability nucleotide sequences were removed to address suspected cross-contamination and a sequencing artifact. For each public chain, a later analysis derived a clonal expansion index from normalized ranks of inferred template counts within each repertoire. In a later analysis, generation probabilities were computed using a VDJ recombination model fitted to out-of-frame rearrangements, and the results were checked against IGoR. A later analysis scored TCR-TCR, TCR-HLA and TCR-CMV co-occurrence with hypergeometric tests, applying a repertoire-size bias correction to TCR pairs. In a later analysis, false discovery rates were estimated by permuting HLA or CMV assignments 20 times. In a later analysis, co-occurring TCRs were grouped with DBSCAN, and TCRdist sequence similarity was added when clustering was performed within HLA-allele-positive subsets. Repertoires with fewer than 30,000 or more than 120,000 public chains were left out of co-occurrence clustering, as were a few repertoires with anomalous nucleotide sharing. TCRdb provides this immuneACCESS table in a form limited to in-frame rearrangements. Some clones are lacking; in checked studies, under half of them reflect an unresolved V gene, and why the rest are absent is not known. V and J calls plus clone size are reproduced from that table; the DNA served to infer D and trimming. This sample is represented by fewer than 200,000 clones; more than 70% of them were singletons. Clones ranked in the top ten supply 1.3% to 1.5% of the sample.

The investigation overall reported the following: A total of 164 TCR beta chains were listed by the study as associated with cytomegalovirus. A further reported finding was that TCR beta sequences accurately predicted the HLA-A and HLA-B alleles for most subjects in the first cohort. The sequencing pipeline was judged likely to have produced a cluster of highly shared sequence variants as a technical artifact. In a later analysis, TCR association rates were found to vary across HLA loci, with the most associated TCRs seen for DRB1 alleles and the fewest for HLA-C alleles. Correlated functional status among segregating V segments might reflect linkage disequilibrium, but an unknown experimental factor could not be ruled out. Because some donors lacked HLA typing at each locus, the association tests relied only on the typed subset. The presence/absence analyses assumed that sequencing depth was roughly uniform across donors, and that assumption may not be true. Most TCR sequences were observed very rarely across donors, whereas some public TCRs were present in many individuals. When HLA alleles, especially DR and DQ, strongly co-occurred, attributing TCR associations to individual alleles was difficult. Compared with equally common non-associated chains, HLA-associated TCR beta chains in a later analysis were more clonally expanded and had lower generation probabilities. Compared with the roughly 720-donor mean, donors in an Asian-associated ancestry cluster had fewer N-insertions in productive TCRs, according to a later genetic analysis. Approximately 16 rarely observed V segments, including chromosome 9 orphons, were excluded from the earlier analysis of several hundred of the donors because counts were too low. CMV serostatus was the only immune exposure information available for the cohort. In vitro tests confirmed that a few of the cytomegalovirus-associated TCR beta chains recognize cytomegalovirus antigens. The authors suggested that the approach could potentially be extended to other disease states and immunological phenotypes. Broadly in line with IMGT annotations, most TCR beta V segments showed up in productive rearrangements about 87% or about 30% of the time in an earlier analysis of several hundred of the donors. Several of the top co-occurrence clusters appeared to be linked to parvovirus B19, influenza, CMV and Epstein-Barr virus, according to a later analysis. An association between a missense DCLRE1C variant and V-gene and J-gene trimming of TCR beta chains was found in a later genetic analysis and replicated in an independent cohort. A later analysis found that most CMV-associated TCR beta chains appeared HLA-restricted, with HLA associations seemingly driven largely by CMV exposure. This cohort had only TCR beta chains sequenced, and the lack of alpha or paired-chain data limited which features could be detected. At a false discovery rate of 0.05, a later analysis linked 16,951 TCR beta sequences to specific HLA alleles. The classifier was reported to diagnose cytomegalovirus status with high specificity and sensitivity in both the original and validation cohorts.

The cohort comprised several hundred healthy bone marrow donors. At the time of sampling, every cohort member was nominally healthy, though immune exposures that went unrecorded were likely present. The donor was CMV seronegative and belonged to the group of around 350 seronegative cohort members. A peripheral blood sample was provided by each donor, and peripheral blood mononuclear cells were used for TCR beta sequencing. The Qiagen DNeasy Blood Extraction Kit was used to extract genomic DNA from the blood cell samples. A word on this clone: Its antigen is still unknown. Nothing much larger sits one base from this clone, and base qualities are not available.

This TCR was sampled from a man in his 60s in good health and CMV-seronegative. Sequenced material: PBMCs.

This receptor has the CDR3 CSVEGPGQNTEAFF. The nucleotides read TGCAGCGTTGAAGGCCCGGGACAGAACACTGAAGCTTTCTTT. Rearrangement joined TRBV29-1 to TRBJ1-1, and the D gene may be TRBD1, 6 bases matching. According to the germline V gene, CDR1 reads SQVTM and CDR2 reads ANQGSEA. CDR3 length: 14 amino acids, cysteine to phenylalanine. Only CDR3 DNA remains: 42 bases, in frame from the first base. At the junction V is shortened by 1 base and J by 1 base, with 10 bases in between.